This entry describes one TCR beta chain. Its antigen is still unknown. Germline V gives CDR1 WSHSY, CDR2 SAAADI. The CDR3 runs to 13 residues. The J segment lost 3 bases and the V segment lost 7 bases, leaving 6 bases of the junction unmatched. These data come from a study of cytomegalovirus exposure and HLA in healthy donors. Study-wide context: Approximately 180 million T cells yielded around 100 million unique TCR beta sequences, as an earlier analysis found. Early released data had tens of millions of unique TCRs, all coming from HLA-typed donors. Study results and limitations: Cytomegalovirus-associated TCR beta chains were listed, numbering under 200. Some highly shared sequence variants likely arose as a pipeline artifact.

60 Vbeta and 13 Jbeta primers were used in PCR. TCRdb's table, derived via immunoSEQ multiplex PCR, lists solely in-frame clones and lacks some. The table has roughly 150,000 clones, roughly four fifths seen once. What was sequenced was PBMCs. The chain recombines TRBV10-2 with TRBJ2-7; 7 bases match TRBD1. This TCR derives from a female donor in good health and CMV-seronegative. This CDR3 is CASTETGLYEQYF. CDR3 in DNA: TGCGCCAGCACCGAGACAGGGCTCTACGAGCAGTACTTC.